This T cell receptor (beta chain) came from a study of shared clonotypes between healthy human individuals. Study findings and constraints: Clonotype sharing among donors was expected to depend on sequencing depth.

Regarding this clone: Its antigen remains unidentified.

Repertoires were generated with immunoSEQ multiplex PCR, while TCRdb's copy carries only in-frame clones and drops some. The repertoire holds some 2,500,000 clones, with around 93% as singletons. The sequenced sample was naive CD4+ T cells from PBMCs. Subset denoted: CD45RA+ positively selected. The TCR was taken from a man between 18 and 35 years old in good health. Some clones in this sample may be carry-over from other donors' samples.

The CDR3 nucleotides are TGTGCCATCAGTGATGGGGCTAGCGGGACGAACTCCTACGAGCAGTACTTC. It is translated as CAISDGASGTNSYEQYF. This chain uses TRBV10-3 with TRBJ2-7; 9 positions match TRBD2. Germline CDR1 reads ENHRY; CDR2 reads SYGVKD. J lost 0 bases, V lost 3 bases, and 9 bases had no gene match. CDR3 size: 17 residues.